This TCR beta chain was identified in a study of OX40 agonist ivuxolimab in advanced cancers. For the study in its entirety: Ivuxolimab was an agonistic, fully human IgG2 monoclonal antibody directed against OX40 (CD134), a costimulatory receptor. The point of sequencing TCRbeta in the periphery was to test whether ivuxolimab changed TCR sequence diversity and drove clonal T-cell expansion. The paper covers the monotherapy dose-escalation part of the phase I ivuxolimab trial, which included N ≈ 57 patients. Of the approximately 50 dose-escalation patients, hepatocellular carcinoma was present in approximately 20, melanoma in some 15, renal cell carcinoma in 9 and head and neck cancer in 9. Partial responses were achieved by three dose-escalation patients, of whom one had hepatocellular carcinoma and two had cutaneous melanoma. In the dose-escalation cohort, nearly 85% of patients were male, and the mean age was around 60 years with a range of roughly 23 to 79. Patients were allowed to have had prior anti-PD-1, anti-PD-L1 or anti-CTLA-4 therapy, and 30% to 50% of the dose-escalation patients had previously received checkpoint inhibitors. Intravenous ivuxolimab was administered to patients every 2 weeks at six dose levels: 0.01, 0.1, 0.3, 1.5, 3 and 10 mg/kg. Study-level results and caveats: At doses of 0.1 to 3.0 mg/kg, clonal expansion of both CD4+ and CD8+ blood T cells was observed from baseline to week 6. Low levels of normalized T-cell clonal expansion were also seen in some patients who did not respond. On average, CD8+ T cells showed more expanded clones than CD4+ T cells after ivuxolimab. Partial responders in the 0.1-3.0 mg/kg groups had among the lowest normalized peripheral clonal expansion, especially among CD8+ T cells. The antigen specificity of the peripheral T cells that underwent clonal expansion was not determined.

To sequence the TCRbeta CDR3 region, genomic DNA was isolated from the sorted cells. TCRbeta CDR3 regions were sequenced using the immunoSEQ Assay. The clones in this table, taken by TCRdb from immuneACCESS, are in-frame only. Not every clone is retained; where verified, under half of the shortfall comes from an unresolved V gene, and the cause of the rest is unknown. The sample records 70,000 to 80,000 clones, 85% to 95% of which are singletons. The ten largest account for 15% to 19% of the sample. Worth noting for this clone: What this receptor recognizes is not known. Base-call qualities are not available, and no considerably larger clone is one nucleotide away.

V loses 1 base of germline sequence and J loses 7 bases, and the interval between the two ends is 7 bases. Reading from cysteine to phenylalanine, the CDR3 counts 13 amino acids. Only the CDR3 region is kept as DNA, spanning 39 bases read in frame from base 1. Sequences MNHEY (CDR1) and SMNVEV (CDR2) are obtained from the germline V gene (reference sequence). Patients with autoimmune disease history or receiving systemic immunosuppression were excluded from the trial. In every dose cohort, peripheral blood was drawn for TCR sequencing at baseline, cycle 4 day 1, and cycle 7 day 1. The samples were taken from a phase I, first-in-human, multicenter, open-label dose-escalation trial of ivuxolimab. The trial enrolled adults with locally advanced or metastatic head and neck squamous cell, hepatocellular, melanoma or renal cell carcinoma. Before TCR sequencing, CD4+ T cells and CD8+ T cells from peripheral blood were sorted into separate populations.

Recombination linked TRBV27 to TRBJ2-2; the D gene cannot be resolved reliably. The receptor's source is an adult with an advanced solid tumor such as melanoma, head and neck, liver or kidney cancer. The specimen comprised CD4+ or CD8+ T cells sorted from blood, sampled in a trial of the OX40 agonist ivuxolimab. The CDR3 protein is CASSLWEDGELFF. The DNA sequence is TGTGCCAGCAGTTTATGGGAAGACGGGGAGCTGTTTTTT.